The 25 T cell receptor beta chains below were found in one sample sequenced in a study of CXCR3-negative and CXCR3-positive naive CD8 T cells. The study's findings and limits: A higher hydrophobicity marked the TRB CDR3s of CXCR3-positive naive cells versus CXCR3-negative naive cells.

The method, 5' RACE with UMI labels, was used to prepare the TRB cDNA libraries. TCRdb reanalyzed the 5' RACE reads, giving one entry per CDR3 protein sequence and no DNA. This table lists tens of thousands of distinct CDR3 sequences. These receptors have no identified antigens. The source material was naive CXCR3+ CD8+ T cells from blood. Subset denoted: CD45RO-CCR7+CD27+CD95- naive CD8+ T cells expressing CXCR3 (TNR3+). Every receptor here comes from a human donor in good health. Some clones in this sample may be carry-over from other donors' samples.

This chain links TRBV4-3 with TRBJ2-7; as DNA is missing, the TRBD1 call by TCRdb cannot be tested. Germline V lookup: CDR1 LGHNA, CDR2 YSLEER. This CDR3 comprises 15 residues. The CDR3 protein is CASSQEGVGPYEQYF.

CDR3 protein: CSVDGGRNQPQHF. The chain joins TRBV29-1 to TRBJ1-5. Looked up from germline, CDR1 is SQVTM and CDR2 is ANQGSEA. This CDR3 contains 13 residues.

The chain uses TRBV6-2 or TRBV6-3 and TRBJ2-5; absent DNA, TCRdb's TRBD1 call cannot be checked. Looked up from germline, CDR1 is MNHEY and CDR2 is SVGEGT. The CDR3 spans 13 residues. The CDR3 is CASSPRAIETQYF.

The chain uses TRBV14 and TRBJ2-1; TCRdb lists TRBD1, though no DNA is available to test this call. Germline V gene sequence: CDR1 SGHDN, CDR2 FVKESK. This CDR3 is built from 16 residues. CDR3 loop: CASSALGQSSYNEQFF. The complete variable domain, with remaining parts taken from reference TRBV14 and TRBJ2-1, reads EAGVTQFPSHSVIEKGQTVTLRCDPISGHDNLYWYRRVMGKEIKFLLHFVKESKQDESGMPNNRFLAERTGGTYSTLKVQPAELEDSGVYFCASSALGQSSYNEQFFGPGTRLTVL.

The CDR3 protein is CSVEVGPEAFF. V is TRBV29-1 and J is TRBJ1-1. Germline V lookup: CDR1 SQVTM, CDR2 ANQGSEA. This CDR3 spans 11 amino acids.

This chain links TRBV7-9 with TRBJ2-1; TCRdb designates TRBD1, a call that cannot be tested without DNA. From germline, CDR1 is SEHNR and CDR2 FQNEAQ (reference sequence). This CDR3 spans 14 amino acids. The CDR3 region is CASSLESGGTRRFF.

The chain employs TRBV7-9 and TRBJ1-5. This CDR3 is built from 13 residues. Per the germline V gene, CDR1 is SEHNR and CDR2 is FQNEAQ (reference sequence). This CDR3 is CASSPDSDQPQHF.

V is TRBV12-3 or TRBV12-4 and J is TRBJ2-2; TCRdb's assignment of TRBD1 cannot be checked, as there is no DNA. The CDR3 runs 12 residues. CDR3 residues: CASSFPARELFF.

This chain connects TRBV2 to TRBJ2-1; without DNA, the TCRdb call of TRBD2 cannot be checked. CDR1 SNHLY and CDR2 FYNNEI come from the germline V gene. The CDR3 contains 15 residues. The CDR3 loop is CASSEPTSGHNEQFF.

The chain recombines TRBV9 with TRBJ2-7; TCRdb returns TRBD2, unconfirmable since there is no DNA. There are 15 residues in the CDR3. Germline CDR1 reads SGDLS; CDR2 reads YYNGEE. CDR3 residues: CASSEGRGSVYEQYF.

The V and J genes are TRBV29-1 and TRBJ1-6; TCRdb gives TRBD1 as the D gene, but with no DNA this cannot be confirmed. This CDR3 comprises 11 residues. Germline CDR1 SQVTM, CDR2 ANQGSEA. CDR3 in amino acids: CSVEEATGTHF.

This chain uses TRBV28 with TRBJ2-7; the TCRdb D gene call, TRBD2, has no DNA to confirm it. In germline, CDR1 is MDHEN, CDR2 SYDVKM. The length of the CDR3 is 14 residues. CDR3 residues: CASSRPAGGWEQYF.

The chain is built from TRBV2 and TRBJ2-7; TCRdb returns TRBD1, unconfirmable since there is no DNA. Germline loops: CDR1 SNHLY, CDR2 FYNNEI. This CDR3 is built from 14 residues. This CDR3 is CASSEWTLSYEQYF.

This chain uses TRBV20-1 with TRBJ2-1; with no DNA, the TCRdb D assignment of TRBD1 cannot be verified. The length of the CDR3 is 15 residues. Germline-derived CDR1 and CDR2 are DFQATT and SNEGSKA (reference sequence). The CDR3 sequence is CSARDFRQSTNEQFF.

The chain has TRBV7-3 and TRBJ2-1; TCRdb names TRBD1, which stays unverified in the absence of DNA. Germline values: CDR1 SGHTA, CDR2 FQGTGA. The CDR3 spans 16 residues. CDR3 amino acids: CASSLPLRGSNNEQFF.

The rearrangement links TRBV7-9 to TRBJ2-7; TCRdb's assignment of TRBD2 cannot be checked, as there is no DNA. This CDR3 comprises 18 residues. The germline CDR1 and CDR2 sequences are SEHNR and FQNEAQ (reference sequence). The CDR3 region is CASSLAPLPLAASYEQYF.

The chain joins TRBV20-1 to TRBJ2-7; the D call from TCRdb, TRBD1, cannot be confirmed without DNA. Germline values: CDR1 DFQATT, CDR2 SNEGSKA (reference sequence). The CDR3 loop spans 14 amino acids. The CDR3 spells CSAGPGVGGAEQYF.

V is TRBV12-3 or TRBV12-4 and J is TRBJ2-7. The length of the CDR3 is 15 residues. Here the CDR3 reads CASSLAHVISYEQYF.

The chain carries TRBV4-3 and TRBJ2-6; the D call of TRBD2 rests on TCRdb alone, since no DNA is present to check it. Germline loops: CDR1 LGHNA, CDR2 YSLEER. The CDR3 is made up of 16 amino acids. CDR3 region: CASSRGGDSGANVLTF.

The J gene is TRBJ2-5, the V gene TRBV29-1; there is no DNA to check the TCRdb D call of TRBD2. Germline V lookup: CDR1 SQVTM, CDR2 ANQGSEA. The CDR3 totals 14 residues. The CDR3 reads CSVELAGGQETQYF.

The rearrangement joins TRBV27 to TRBJ2-5; TCRdb designates TRBD2, a call that cannot be tested without DNA. Germline CDR1 and CDR2: MNHEY and SMNVEV (reference sequence). This CDR3 spans 14 amino acids. The CDR3 here is CASSFNSGAETQYF.

This rearrangement joins TRBV29-1 to TRBJ1-2; TCRdb gives TRBD1 as the D gene, but with no DNA this cannot be confirmed. Germline V gene lookup returns CDR1 SQVTM and CDR2 ANQGSEA. The CDR3 runs to 15 residues. The CDR3 here is CSVEGGFRQGGGYTF.

The chain recombines TRBV7-6 with TRBJ2-7; the D call of TRBD1 rests on TCRdb alone, since no DNA is present to check it. The CDR3 is 14 amino acids. Per germline, CDR1 SGHVS and CDR2 FNYEAQ. This CDR3 is CASSSGQGKDEQYF. The full variable domain, its missing parts supplied by reference TRBV7-6 and TRBJ2-7, is GAGVSQSPRYKVTKRGQDVALRCDPISGHVSLYWYRQALGQGPEFLTYFNYEAQQDKSGLPNDRFSAERPEGSISTLTIQRTEQRDSAMYRCASSSGQGKDEQYFGPGTRLTVT.

This rearrangement joins TRBV14 to TRBJ1-3; TCRdb lists TRBD1, though no DNA is available to test this call. CDR3 length equals 18 residues. Germline values: CDR1 SGHDN, CDR2 FVKESK. CDR3 region: CASSQGTGGFYSGNTIYF.

This chain links TRBV29-1 with TRBJ2-2; absent DNA, TCRdb's TRBD1 call cannot be checked. The CDR3 is made up of 15 amino acids. CDR1 is SQVTM, CDR2 ANQGSEA, per germline. The CDR3 protein is CSVVFPPPGTGELFF.